This T cell receptor beta chain was observed in a study of shared clonotypes between healthy human individuals (dated by TCRdb to 2018 to 2020). Regarding the research as a whole: A couple of women and a few men aged 18 to 49 years were included in the cohort. Per donor, three plates each were used for CD4 naive and CD4 memory, two for CD8 naive, and one for CD8 memory. Blood TCR repertoires of a handful of healthy adults were deeply sequenced to estimate repertoire size and the extent of clonotype sharing between individuals. To increase sequencing depth and limit assay-specific biases, TCR repertoire library preparation and sequencing were carried out by different laboratories using diverse techniques. Between about 0.94 and 10 billion PBMCs per donor were obtained by leukapheresis.

Using the deep immunoSEQ assay, TCR CDR3 regions were amplified from genomic DNA by multiplex PCR. For each cell subset, the extracted genomic DNA was distributed evenly across all wells of several immunoSEQ 96-well plates, and each plate served as one replicate. For sorted subsets, approximately 190 ng genomic DNA, equal to about 30,000 T cell genomes, was loaded into each replicate PCR. Purified libraries were quantified with a Qubit 3.0 fluorometer, sized on a Bioanalyzer 2100, and re-quantified with the KAPA Library Quantification kit. Every immunoSEQ 96-well plate was sequenced on a separate single-read 150-cycle Illumina NextSeq 550 flow cell. The original pipeline was this. Because the immunoSEQ output included only junctional sequences and no quality scores, the filtering could not be the same as the filtering used for full-length reads. To assign V/J genes and CDR3, sequences were annotated using PyIR, a Python wrapper for IgBLAST v1.9, with IMGT germline references. Any read was removed if the V/J assignment was weak (E-value above 1e-6), the CDR3 was missing, or the read contained stop codons, out-of-frame junctions, or ambiguous translated residues. V3J clonotypes were defined as sequences sharing an identical inferred V gene, J gene, and CDR3 amino acid sequence. Percentage overlap between repertoires was computed as shared unique clonotypes divided by the size of the smaller repertoire. Three approaches were used to assess repertoire richness: RTK rarefaction, the Chao1 estimator, and Recon v2.1 estimates of unobserved clonotypes. For all TCRbeta clonotypes obtained by the gDNA method from a handful of donors, generation probabilities were computed with OLGA. The table was pulled from immuneACCESS by TCRdb, which kept in-frame rearrangements only. Such tables lose some clones; where checked, under half of the loss comes from unresolved V genes, and the rest has no known cause. The V and J calls and clone size are taken from that table; D and trimming were inferred from the DNA. The sample yields approximately 980,000 clones; about 80% were counted once. Of the sample, about 1.5% is held by the ten largest clones.

This clone was counted at least ten times. Its antigen has not been determined. It has no much larger one-base neighbor in the sample; base qualities were not kept. From cysteine to phenylalanine, the CDR3 is 16 amino acids long. Only the CDR3 part of the read is kept: 48 bases, read in frame from the first base. Between the V and J ends, shortened by 2 bases and 13 bases respectively, the junction contains 26 bases. From a lookup of the germline V gene (reference sequence), CDR1 and CDR2 are SEHNR and FQNEAQ. The research as a whole found: Naive subsets generally had larger estimated clonotype richness than memory subsets did. About 5% of naive CD4, approximately 3.7% of naive CD8, 2.3% of memory CD4, and 0.4% of memory CD8 clonotypes were shared across several donors. Even with the large sequencing depth, rarefaction of the sorted-subset datasets indicated that sequencing was incomplete. Because the study included a small number of donors, the genetic and exposure-history diversity represented was limited. Clonotypes shared by all four sorted-subset donors showed higher generation probabilities than non-shared clonotypes. Pairwise subsampling led to the expectation that sequencing depth would affect the degree of clonotype sharing among donors. Only blood was sampled, and tissue TCR repertoires likely differ from those in blood.

The donors were healthy, HIV-negative adults who had no recently reported acute infections or vaccinations. Every donor was a Caucasian adult residing in Nashville, Tennessee, USA. CD4+ T cells were enriched by magnetic negative selection, after which naive cells were positively selected on CD45RA and the negative fraction was taken as the memory subset. Blood was collected by leukapheresis, and PBMCs were isolated by Ficoll-Histopaque density gradient centrifugation and then cryopreserved in liquid nitrogen vapor phase. Purity and quantity of every magnetically sorted T cell population were checked by analytical flow cytometry. Each sorted fraction had its genomic DNA isolated and then quantified by UV absorbance on a Nanodrop 2000c.

The chain is encoded by TRBV7-9 joined to TRBJ2-5, and possibly TRBD2, on 5 matching bases. The sequenced sample consisted of memory CD4+ T cells sorted from blood. This specimen's cell subset or site label, per the study, means: CD45RA-negative fraction. The TCR originated in a young man in good health. The sequenced DNA: TGTGCCAGCAGCTTAAGAGGGTATGAGGACCCCGCGGAGGTGTACTTC. Its translation reads: CASSLRGYEDPAEVYF. Supplemented by the reference TRBV7-9 and TRBJ2-5 proteins around the CDR3, the complete variable domain is DTGVSQNPRHKITKRGQNVTFRCDPISEHNRLYWYRQTLGQGPEFLTYFQNEAQLEKSRLLSDRFSAERPKGSFSTLEIQRTEQGDSAMYLCASSLRGYEDPAEVYFGPGTRLLVL.